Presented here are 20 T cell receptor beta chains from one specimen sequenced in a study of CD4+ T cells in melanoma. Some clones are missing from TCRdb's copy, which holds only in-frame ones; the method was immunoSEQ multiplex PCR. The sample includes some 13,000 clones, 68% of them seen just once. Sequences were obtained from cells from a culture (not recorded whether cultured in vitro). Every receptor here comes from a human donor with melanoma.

In DNA form, the CDR3 reads TGTGCCTGGACCCCGTCTGGGAGAGAAAAACTGTTTTTT. It yields the protein CAWTPSGREKLFF. The genes are TRBV30 and TRBJ1-4; D remains unclear. From germline, CDR1 is GTSNPN and CDR2 SVGIG (reference sequence). The CDR3 has 13 residues. Trimming removed 4 bases at V and 8 bases at J, with 14 bases between.

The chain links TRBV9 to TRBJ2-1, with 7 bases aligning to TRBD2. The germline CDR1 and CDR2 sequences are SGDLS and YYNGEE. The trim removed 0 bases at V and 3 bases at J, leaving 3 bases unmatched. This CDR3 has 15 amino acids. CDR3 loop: CASSVDGGGYNEQFF. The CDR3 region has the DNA TGTGCCAGCAGCGTAGACGGCGGGGGCTACAATGAGCAGTTCTTC.

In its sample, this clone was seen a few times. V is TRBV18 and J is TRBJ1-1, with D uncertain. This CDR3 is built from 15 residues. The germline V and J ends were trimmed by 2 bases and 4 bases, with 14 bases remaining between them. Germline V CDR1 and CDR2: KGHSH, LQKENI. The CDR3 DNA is TGTGCCAGCTCACCATTTGGTCAATCGGGCACTGAAGCTTTCTTT. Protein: CASSPFGQSGTEAFF.

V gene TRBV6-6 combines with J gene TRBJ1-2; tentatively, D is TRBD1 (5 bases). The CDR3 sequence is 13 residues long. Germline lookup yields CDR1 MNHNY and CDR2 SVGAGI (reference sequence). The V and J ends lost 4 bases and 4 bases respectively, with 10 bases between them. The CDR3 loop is CASSSDTVYGYTF. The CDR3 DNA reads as TGTGCCAGCAGTTCGGACACCGTCTATGGCTACACCTTC.

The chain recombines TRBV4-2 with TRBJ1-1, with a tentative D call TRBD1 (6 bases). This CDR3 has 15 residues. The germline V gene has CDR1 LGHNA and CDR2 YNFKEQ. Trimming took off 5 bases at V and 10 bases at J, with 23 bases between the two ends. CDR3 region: CASSLAGAGRSRAFF. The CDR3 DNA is TGTGCCAGCAGCTTAGCGGGGGCGGGTCGGTCCCGAGCTTTCTTT.

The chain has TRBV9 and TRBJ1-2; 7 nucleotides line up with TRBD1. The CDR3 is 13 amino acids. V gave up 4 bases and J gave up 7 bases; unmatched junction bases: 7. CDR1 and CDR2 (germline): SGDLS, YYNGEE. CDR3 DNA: TGTGCCAGCAGCCAAGACAGGGCCGGTGGCTACACCTTC. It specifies CASSQDRAGGYTF.

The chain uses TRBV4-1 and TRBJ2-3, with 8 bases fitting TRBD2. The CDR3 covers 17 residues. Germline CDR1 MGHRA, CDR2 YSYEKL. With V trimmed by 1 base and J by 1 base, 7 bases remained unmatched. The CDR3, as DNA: TGCGCCAGCAGCCAAGCTGCCGGGGGGGCCGGCACAGATACGCAGTATTTT. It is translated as CASSQAAGGAGTDTQYF.

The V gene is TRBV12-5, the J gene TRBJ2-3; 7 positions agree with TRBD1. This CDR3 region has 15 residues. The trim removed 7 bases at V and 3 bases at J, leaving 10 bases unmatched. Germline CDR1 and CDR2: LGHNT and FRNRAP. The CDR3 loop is CASDITGEQTDTQYF. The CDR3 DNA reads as TGTGCTAGTGACATTACAGGGGAGCAAACAGATACGCAGTATTTT. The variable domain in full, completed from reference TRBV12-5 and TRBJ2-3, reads DARVTQTPRHKVTEMGQEVTMRCQPILGHNTVFWYRQTMMQGLELLAYFRNRAPLDDSGMPKDRFSAEMPDATLATLKIQPSEPRDSAVYFCASDITGEQTDTQYFGPGTRLTVL.

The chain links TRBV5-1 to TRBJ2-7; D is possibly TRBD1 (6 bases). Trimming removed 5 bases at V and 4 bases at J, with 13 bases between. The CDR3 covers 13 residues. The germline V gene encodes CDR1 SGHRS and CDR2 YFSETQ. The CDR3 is CASRAGDYYEQYF. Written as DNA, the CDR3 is TGCGCCAGCAGGGCAGGGGATTATTACGAGCAGTACTTC.

CDR3: CASSLGPIPGNTIYF. The CDR3 region has the DNA TGCGCCAGCAGCTTGGGCCCCATCCCTGGAAACACCATATATTTT. The chain links TRBV5-1 to TRBJ1-3; no clear D gene. Germline-derived CDR1 and CDR2 are SGHRS and YFSETQ. V lost 0 bases to trimming and J lost 2 bases, with 9 bases between them. There are 15 residues in the CDR3.

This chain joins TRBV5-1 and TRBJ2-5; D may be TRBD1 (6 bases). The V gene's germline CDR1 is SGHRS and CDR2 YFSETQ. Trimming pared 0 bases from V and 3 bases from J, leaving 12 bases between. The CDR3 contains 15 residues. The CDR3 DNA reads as TGCGCCAGCAGCTTGGCCCCGACAGGAAAAGAGACCCAGTACTTC. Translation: CASSLAPTGKETQYF. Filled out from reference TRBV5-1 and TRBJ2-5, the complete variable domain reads KAGVTQTPRYLIKTRGQQVTLSCSPISGHRSVSWYQQTPGQGLQFLFEYFSETQRNKGNFPGRFSGRQFSNSRSEMNVSTLELGDSALYLCASSLAPTGKETQYFGPGTRLLVL.

CDR3 nucleotide sequence: TGTGCCTGGAGTAGGTGGACTAGCGGGGGGTACGAGCAGTACTTC. Protein sequence: CAWSRWTSGGYEQYF. The chain employs TRBV30 and TRBJ2-7, with 14 bases aligning to TRBD2. V was clipped by 2 bases and J by 4 bases; unmatched bases: 4. The CDR3 runs 15 residues. From germline, CDR1 is GTSNPN and CDR2 SVGIG (reference sequence).

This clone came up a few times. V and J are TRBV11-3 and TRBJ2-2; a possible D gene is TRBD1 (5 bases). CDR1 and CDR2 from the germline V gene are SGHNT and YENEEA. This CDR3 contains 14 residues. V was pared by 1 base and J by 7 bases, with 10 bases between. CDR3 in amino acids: CASSLAGIDGELFF. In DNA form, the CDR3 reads TGTGCCAGCAGCTTAGCAGGGATCGACGGGGAGCTGTTTTTT. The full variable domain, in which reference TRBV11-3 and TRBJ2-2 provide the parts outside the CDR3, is EAGVVQSPRYKIIEKKQPVAFWCNPISGHNTLYWYLQNLGQGPELLIRYENEEAVDDSQLPKDRFSAERLKGVDSTLKIQPAELGDSAVYLCASSLAGIDGELFFGEGSRLTVL.

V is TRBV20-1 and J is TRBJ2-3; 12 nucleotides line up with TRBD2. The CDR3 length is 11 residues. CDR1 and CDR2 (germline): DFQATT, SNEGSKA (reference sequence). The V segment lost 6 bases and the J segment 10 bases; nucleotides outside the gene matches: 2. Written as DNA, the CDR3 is TGCAGTGCACTAGCGGGGGGACCGCAGTATTTT. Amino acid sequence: CSALAGGPQYF.

The CDR3 coding sequence is TGTGCCAGCAGCTTAAGTCAGCCCCAGCATTTT. It codes for CASSLSQPQHF. The chain employs TRBV7-3 and TRBJ1-5; D is unresolved. The CDR3 loop spans 11 amino acids. Germline CDR1 SGHTA, CDR2 FQGTGA. Trimming cost V 1 base and J 6 bases, with 1 base left between them.

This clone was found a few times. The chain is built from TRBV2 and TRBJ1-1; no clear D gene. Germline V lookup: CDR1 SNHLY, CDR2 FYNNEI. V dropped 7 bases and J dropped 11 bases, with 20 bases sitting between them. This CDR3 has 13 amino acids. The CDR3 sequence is CASIETAAAGAFF. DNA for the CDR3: TGTGCCAGCATCGAGACGGCGGCTGCGGGGGCTTTCTTT.

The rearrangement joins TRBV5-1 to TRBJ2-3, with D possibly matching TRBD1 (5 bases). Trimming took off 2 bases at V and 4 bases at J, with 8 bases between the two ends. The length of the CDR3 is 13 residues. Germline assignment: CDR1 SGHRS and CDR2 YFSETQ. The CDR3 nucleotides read TGCGCCAGCAGCTTCCAGGGCGCAGATACGCAGTATTTT. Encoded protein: CASSFQGADTQYF.

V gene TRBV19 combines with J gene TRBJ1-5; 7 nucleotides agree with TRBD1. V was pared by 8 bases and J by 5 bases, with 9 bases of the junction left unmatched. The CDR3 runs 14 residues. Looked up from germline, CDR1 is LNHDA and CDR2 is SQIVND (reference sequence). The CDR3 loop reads CASSNRGSDQPQHF. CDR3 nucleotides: TGTGCCAGTTCAAACAGGGGATCGGATCAGCCCCAGCATTTT. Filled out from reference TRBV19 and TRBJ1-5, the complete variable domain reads DGGITQSPKYLFRKEGQNVTLSCEQNLNHDAMYWYRQDPGQGLRLIYYSQIVNDFQKGDIAEGYSVSREKKESFPLTVTSAQKNPTAFYLCASSNRGSDQPQHFGDGTRLSIL.

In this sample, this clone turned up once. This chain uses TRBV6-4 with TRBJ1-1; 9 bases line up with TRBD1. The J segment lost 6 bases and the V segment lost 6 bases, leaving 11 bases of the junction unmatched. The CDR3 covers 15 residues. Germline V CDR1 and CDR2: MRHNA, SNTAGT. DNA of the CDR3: TGTGCCAGCAGCAACCCGGGACAGGGACTTGCTGAAGCTTTCTTT. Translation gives CASSNPGQGLAEAFF.

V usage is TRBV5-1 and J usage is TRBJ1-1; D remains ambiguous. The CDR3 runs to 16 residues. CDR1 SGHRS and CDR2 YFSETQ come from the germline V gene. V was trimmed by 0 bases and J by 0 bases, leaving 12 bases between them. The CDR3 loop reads CASSLDSPGVNTEAFF. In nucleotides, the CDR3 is TGCGCCAGCAGCTTGGATAGTCCAGGCGTGAACACTGAAGCTTTCTTT.